Given below is one T cell receptor (beta chain) in context. These data belong to a study of shared clonotypes between healthy human individuals. Only in-frame clones appear in the TCRdb table, and some are missing; sequencing was by immunoSEQ multiplex PCR. The profile shows hundreds of thousands of clones, around 75% of them singletons. Per germline, CDR1 SGHNT and CDR2 YYREEE (reference sequence). This CDR3 region has 16 residues. V lost 3 bases and J lost 6; bases outside the gene matches: 6. The sequencing sample was made of PBMCs. The chain uses TRBV5-4 and TRBJ2-1; 13 bases are shared with TRBD2. The origin of this receptor is a woman in her thirties or forties in good health. Some clones in this sample may be carry-over from other donors' samples. The CDR3 coding sequence is TGTGCCAGCAGCTCACCCGGGACTAGCGGGATCAATGAGCAGTTCTTC. Residues: CASSSPGTSGINEQFF.